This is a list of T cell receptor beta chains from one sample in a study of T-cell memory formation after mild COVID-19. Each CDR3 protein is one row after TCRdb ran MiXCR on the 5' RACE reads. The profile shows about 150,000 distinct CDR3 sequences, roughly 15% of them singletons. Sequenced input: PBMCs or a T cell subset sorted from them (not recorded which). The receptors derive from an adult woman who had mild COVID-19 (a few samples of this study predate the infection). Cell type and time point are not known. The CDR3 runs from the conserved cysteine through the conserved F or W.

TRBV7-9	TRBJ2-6	CASSLAGPRNSGANVLTF
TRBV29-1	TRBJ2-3	CTGTGVSTDTQYF
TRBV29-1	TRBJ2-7	CSVSPGVGLSGEQYF
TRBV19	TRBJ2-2	CASNPGQSWTGELFF
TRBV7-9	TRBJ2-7	CASSQGQGFSEQYF
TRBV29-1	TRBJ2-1	CSVQGLAGGPGEQFF
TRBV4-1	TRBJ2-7	CASSLNRVSYEQYF
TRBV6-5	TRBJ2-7	CASSYEYTTYEQYF
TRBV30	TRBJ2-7	CAWSKQGYEQYF
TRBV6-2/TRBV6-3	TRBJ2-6	CASTLWGSGANVLTF
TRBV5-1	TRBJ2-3	CASSRRTASTDTQYF
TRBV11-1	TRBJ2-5	CASSQREETQYF
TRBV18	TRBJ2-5	CASSPPGLAGAQETQYF
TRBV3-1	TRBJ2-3	CASSQDPDSGSSTDTQYF
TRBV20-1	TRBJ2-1	CSARKGALHEQFF
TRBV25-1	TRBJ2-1	CASQDGIFPYNEQFF
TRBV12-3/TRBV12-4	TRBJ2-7	CASNLYGTLMALHEQYF
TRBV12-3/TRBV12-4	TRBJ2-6	CASSSGGGSGANVLTF
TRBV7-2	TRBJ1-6	CASGTLYNSPLHF
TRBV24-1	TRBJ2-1	CATSDTTGAYNEQFF
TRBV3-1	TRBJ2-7	CASTLKRGGFHEQYF
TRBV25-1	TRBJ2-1	CASSKSSYNEQFF
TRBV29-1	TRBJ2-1	CSAEGDRDEQFF
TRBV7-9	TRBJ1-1	CASRLSGRGQGAEAFF
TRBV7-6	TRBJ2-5	CASSLWEEEETQYF
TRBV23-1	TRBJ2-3	CASSQYTTTGRFSDTQYF
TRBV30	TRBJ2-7	CAWSVRGVLGEQYF
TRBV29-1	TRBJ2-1	CSVKGQGGYNEQFF
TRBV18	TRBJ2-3	CASSLRGQGWADTQYF
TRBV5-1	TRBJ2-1	CASSPLGQGGGNEQFF
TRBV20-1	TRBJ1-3	CSAGDRVFGNTIYF
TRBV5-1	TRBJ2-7	CASSLGQNYEQYF
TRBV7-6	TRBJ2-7	CASSVTGTGGLEQYF
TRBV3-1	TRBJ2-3	CASSIGTGDTQYF
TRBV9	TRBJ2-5	CASSVGGRFQETQYF